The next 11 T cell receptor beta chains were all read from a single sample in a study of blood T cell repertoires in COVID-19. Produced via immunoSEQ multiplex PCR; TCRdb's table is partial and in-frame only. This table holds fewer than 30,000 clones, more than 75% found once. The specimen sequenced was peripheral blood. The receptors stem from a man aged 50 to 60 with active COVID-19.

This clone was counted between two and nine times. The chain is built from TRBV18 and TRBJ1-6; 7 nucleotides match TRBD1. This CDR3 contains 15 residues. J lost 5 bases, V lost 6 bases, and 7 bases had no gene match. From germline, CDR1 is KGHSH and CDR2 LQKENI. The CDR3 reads CASSPNRGDNSPLHF. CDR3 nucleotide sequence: TGTGCCAGCTCCCCTAACAGGGGCGATAATTCACCCCTCCACTTT.

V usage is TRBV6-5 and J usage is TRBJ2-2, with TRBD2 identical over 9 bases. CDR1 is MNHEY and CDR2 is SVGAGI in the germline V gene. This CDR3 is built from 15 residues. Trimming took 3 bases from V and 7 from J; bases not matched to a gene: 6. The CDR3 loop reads CASSYAGTSIGELFF. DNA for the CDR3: TGTGCCAGCAGTTATGCCGGGACTAGCATCGGGGAGCTGTTTTTT.

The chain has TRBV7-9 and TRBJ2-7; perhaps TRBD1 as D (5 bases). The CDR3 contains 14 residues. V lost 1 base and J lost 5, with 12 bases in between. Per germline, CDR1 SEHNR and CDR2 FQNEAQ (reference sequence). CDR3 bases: TGTGCCAGCAGCTTAGTCGTGGGGCTGAACGAGCAGTACTTC. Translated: CASSLVVGLNEQYF.

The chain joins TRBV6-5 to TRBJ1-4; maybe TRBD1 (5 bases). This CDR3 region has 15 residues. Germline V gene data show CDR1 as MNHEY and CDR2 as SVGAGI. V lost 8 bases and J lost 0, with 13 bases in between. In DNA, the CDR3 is TGTGCCAGCCGGAGGGGCCCTGCAACTAATGAAAAACTGTTTTTT. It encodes CASRRGPATNEKLFF.

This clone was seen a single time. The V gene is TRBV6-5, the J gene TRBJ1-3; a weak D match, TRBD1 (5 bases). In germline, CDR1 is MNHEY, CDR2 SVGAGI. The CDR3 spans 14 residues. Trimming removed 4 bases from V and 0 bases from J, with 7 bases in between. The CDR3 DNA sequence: TGTGCCAGCAGTTCCGGGGGCTCTGGAAACACCATATATTTT. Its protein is CASSSGGSGNTIYF.

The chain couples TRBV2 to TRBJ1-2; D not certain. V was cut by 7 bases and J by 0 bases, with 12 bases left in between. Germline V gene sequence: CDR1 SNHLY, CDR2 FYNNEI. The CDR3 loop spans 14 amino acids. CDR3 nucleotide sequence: TGTGCCAGCATTTACAATCTAGCTAACTATGGCTACACCTTC. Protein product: CASIYNLANYGYTF.

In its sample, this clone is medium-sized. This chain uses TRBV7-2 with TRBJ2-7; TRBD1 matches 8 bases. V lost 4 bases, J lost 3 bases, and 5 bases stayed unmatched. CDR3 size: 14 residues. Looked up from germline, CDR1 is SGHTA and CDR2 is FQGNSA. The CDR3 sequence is CASSSPGQDYEQYF. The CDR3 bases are TGTGCCAGCAGCTCCCCGGGACAGGACTACGAGCAGTACTTC.

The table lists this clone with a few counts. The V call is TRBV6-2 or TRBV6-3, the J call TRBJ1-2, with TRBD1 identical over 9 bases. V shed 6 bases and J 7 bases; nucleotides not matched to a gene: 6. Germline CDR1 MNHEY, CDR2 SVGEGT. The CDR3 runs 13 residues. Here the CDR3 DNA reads TGTGCCAGCAGCCGGGACAGGGTGGCTGGCTACACCTTC. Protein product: CASSRDRVAGYTF.

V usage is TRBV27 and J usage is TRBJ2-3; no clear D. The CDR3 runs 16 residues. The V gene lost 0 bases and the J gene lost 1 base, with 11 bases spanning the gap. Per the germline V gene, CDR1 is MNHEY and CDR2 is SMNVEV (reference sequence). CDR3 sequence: CASSLSGQHGTDTQYF. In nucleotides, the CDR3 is TGTGCCAGCAGTTTATCTGGGCAGCATGGCACAGATACGCAGTATTTT.

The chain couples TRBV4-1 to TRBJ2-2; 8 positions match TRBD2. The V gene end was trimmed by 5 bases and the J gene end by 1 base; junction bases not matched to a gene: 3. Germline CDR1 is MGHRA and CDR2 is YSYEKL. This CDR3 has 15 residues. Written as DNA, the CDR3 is TGCGCCAGCAGCGAAGGGACTAGGAACACCGGGGAGCTGTTTTTT. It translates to CASSEGTRNTGELFF.

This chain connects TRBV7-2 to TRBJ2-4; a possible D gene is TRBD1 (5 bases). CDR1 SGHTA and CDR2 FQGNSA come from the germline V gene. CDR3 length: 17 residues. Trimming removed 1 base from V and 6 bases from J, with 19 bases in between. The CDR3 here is CASSLEKGLRRGNIQYF. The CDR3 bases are TGTGCCAGCAGCTTAGAAAAGGGGCTACGAAGAGGAAACATTCAGTACTTC.